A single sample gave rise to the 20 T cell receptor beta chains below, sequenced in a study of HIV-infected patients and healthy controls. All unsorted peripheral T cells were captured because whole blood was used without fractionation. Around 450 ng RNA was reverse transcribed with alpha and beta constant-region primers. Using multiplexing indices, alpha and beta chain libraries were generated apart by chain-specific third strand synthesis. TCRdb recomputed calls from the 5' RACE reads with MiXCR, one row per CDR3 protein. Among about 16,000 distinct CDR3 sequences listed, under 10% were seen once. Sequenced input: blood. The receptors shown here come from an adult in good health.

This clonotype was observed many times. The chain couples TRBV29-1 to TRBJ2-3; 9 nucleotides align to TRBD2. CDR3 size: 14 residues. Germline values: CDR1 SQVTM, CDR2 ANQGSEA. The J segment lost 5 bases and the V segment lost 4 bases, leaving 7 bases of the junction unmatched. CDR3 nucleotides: TGCAGCGTTGTTCAAGCGGGAGGTATAGATACGCAGTATTTT. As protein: CSVVQAGGIDTQYF.

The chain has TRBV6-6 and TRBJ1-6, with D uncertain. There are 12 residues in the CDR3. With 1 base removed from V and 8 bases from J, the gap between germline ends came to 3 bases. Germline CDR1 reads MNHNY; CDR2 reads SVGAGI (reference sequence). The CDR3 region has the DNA TGTGCCAGCAGTTACTTAGATTCACCCCTCCACTTT. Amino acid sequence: CASSYLDSPLHF.

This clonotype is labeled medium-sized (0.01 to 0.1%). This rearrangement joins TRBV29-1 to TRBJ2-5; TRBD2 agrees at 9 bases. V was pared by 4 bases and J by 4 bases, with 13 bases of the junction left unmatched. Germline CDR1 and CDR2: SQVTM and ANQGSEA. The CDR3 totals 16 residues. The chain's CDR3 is CSVVLAGSVLRETQYF. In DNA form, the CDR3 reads TGCAGCGTTGTTCTAGCGGGGAGCGTTCTGAGAGAGACCCAGTACTTC. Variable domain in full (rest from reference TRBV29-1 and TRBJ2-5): SAVISQKPSRDICQRGTSLTIQCQVDSQVTMMFWYRQQPGQSLTLIATANQGSEATYESGFVIDKFPISRPNLTFSTLTVSNMSPEDSSIYLCSVVLAGSVLRETQYFGPGTRLLVL.

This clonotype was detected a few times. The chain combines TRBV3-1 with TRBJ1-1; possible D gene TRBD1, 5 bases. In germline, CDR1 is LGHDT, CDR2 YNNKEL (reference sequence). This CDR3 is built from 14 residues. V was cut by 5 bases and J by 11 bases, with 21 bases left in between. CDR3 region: CASSEVGTEPRAFF. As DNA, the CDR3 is TGTGCCAGCAGCGAAGTCGGGACGGAGCCCCGCGCTTTCTTT. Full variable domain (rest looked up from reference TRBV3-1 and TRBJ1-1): DTAVSQTPKYLVTQMGNDKSIKCEQNLGHDTMYWYKQDSKKFLKIMFSYNNKELIINETVPNRFSPKSPDKAHLNLHINSLELGDSAVYFCASSEVGTEPRAFFGQGTRLTVV.

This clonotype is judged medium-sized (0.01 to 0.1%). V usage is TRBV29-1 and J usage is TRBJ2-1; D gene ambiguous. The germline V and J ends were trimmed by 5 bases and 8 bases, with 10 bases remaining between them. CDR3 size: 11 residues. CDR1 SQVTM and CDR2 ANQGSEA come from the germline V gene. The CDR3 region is CSVSFGDEQFF. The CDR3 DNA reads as TGCAGCGTTAGCTTTGGCGATGAGCAGTTCTTC.

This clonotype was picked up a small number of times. The CDR3 region is CASSSNSAYEQYF. The DNA of the CDR3 is TGTGCCAGCAGCTCCAACTCGGCCTACGAGCAGTACTTC. This chain uses TRBV7-2 with TRBJ2-7; no firm D call. The CDR3 runs to 13 residues. Germline V CDR1 and CDR2: SGHTA, FQGNSA. The V gene lost 4 bases and the J gene lost 2 bases, with 9 bases spanning the gap.

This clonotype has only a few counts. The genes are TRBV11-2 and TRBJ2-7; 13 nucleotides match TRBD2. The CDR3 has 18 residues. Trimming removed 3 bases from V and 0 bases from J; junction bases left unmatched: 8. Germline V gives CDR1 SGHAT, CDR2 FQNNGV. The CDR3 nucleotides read TGTGCCAGCAGCTTTGGGACTAGCGGGATCGCCTTCTCCTACGAGCAGTACTTC. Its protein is CASSFGTSGIAFSYEQYF.

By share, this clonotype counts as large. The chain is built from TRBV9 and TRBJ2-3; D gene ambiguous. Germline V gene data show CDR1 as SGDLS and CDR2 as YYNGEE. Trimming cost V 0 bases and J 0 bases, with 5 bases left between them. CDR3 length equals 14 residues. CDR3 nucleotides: TGTGCCAGCAGCGTAGATGGCAGCACAGATACGCAGTATTTT. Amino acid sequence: CASSVDGSTDTQYF.

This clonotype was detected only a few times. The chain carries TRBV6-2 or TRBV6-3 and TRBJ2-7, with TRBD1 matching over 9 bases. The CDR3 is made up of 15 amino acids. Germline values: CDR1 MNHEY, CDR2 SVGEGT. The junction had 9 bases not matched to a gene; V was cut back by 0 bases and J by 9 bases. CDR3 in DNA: TGTGCCAGCAGTTACTCGCATTGGGACAGGGTTGGGCAGTACGTC. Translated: CASSYSHWDRVGQYV.

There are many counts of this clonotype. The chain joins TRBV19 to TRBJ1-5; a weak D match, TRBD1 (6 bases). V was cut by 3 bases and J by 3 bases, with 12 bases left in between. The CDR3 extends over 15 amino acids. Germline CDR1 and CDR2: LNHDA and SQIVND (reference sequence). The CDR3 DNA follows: TGTGCCAGTAGTATTCCGGGGGCGATCAATCAGCCCCAGCATTTT. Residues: CASSIPGAINQPQHF.

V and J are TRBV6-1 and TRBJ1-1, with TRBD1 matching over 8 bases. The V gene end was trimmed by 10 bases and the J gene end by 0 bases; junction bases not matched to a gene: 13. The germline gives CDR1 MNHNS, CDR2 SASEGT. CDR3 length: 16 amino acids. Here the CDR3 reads CAINRGRFYMNTEAFF. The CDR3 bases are TGTGCCATAAACAGGGGGAGGTTCTATATGAACACTGAAGCTTTCTTT.

The CDR3 reads CSVSSSGRSGTDTQYF. For the CDR3, the DNA is TGCAGTGTTTCAAGTTCGGGGCGATCGGGCACAGATACGCAGTATTTT. The gene calls are TRBV20-1 and TRBJ2-3; D may match TRBD1 or TRBD2 (5 bases each). The CDR3 is 16 amino acids. V was trimmed by 7 bases and J by 1 base, leaving 21 bases between them. The germline V gene encodes CDR1 DFQATT and CDR2 SNEGSKA (reference sequence).

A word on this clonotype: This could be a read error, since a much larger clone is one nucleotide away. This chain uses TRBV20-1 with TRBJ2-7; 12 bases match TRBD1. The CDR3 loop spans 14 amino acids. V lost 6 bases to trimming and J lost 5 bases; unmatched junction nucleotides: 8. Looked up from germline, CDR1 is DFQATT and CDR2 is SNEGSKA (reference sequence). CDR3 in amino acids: CSAEGGQGAHEQYF. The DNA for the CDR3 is TGCAGTGCGGAGGGGGGACAGGGGGCGCACGAGCAGTACTTC.

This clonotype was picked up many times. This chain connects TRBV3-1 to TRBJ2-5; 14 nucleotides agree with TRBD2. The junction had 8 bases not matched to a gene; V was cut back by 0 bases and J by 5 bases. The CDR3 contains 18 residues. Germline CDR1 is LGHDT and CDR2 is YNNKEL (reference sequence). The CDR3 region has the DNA TGTGCCAGCAGCCAAGAAACGGGACTAGCGGGAGAGCTGGAGACCCAGTACTTC. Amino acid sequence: CASSQETGLAGELETQYF.

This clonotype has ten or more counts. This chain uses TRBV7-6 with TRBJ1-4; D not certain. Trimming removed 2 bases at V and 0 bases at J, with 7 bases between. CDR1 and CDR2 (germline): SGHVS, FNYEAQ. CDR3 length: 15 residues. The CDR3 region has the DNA TGTGCCAGCAGCTTATCAAGTGCAACTAATGAAAAACTGTTTTTT. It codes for CASSLSSATNEKLFF.

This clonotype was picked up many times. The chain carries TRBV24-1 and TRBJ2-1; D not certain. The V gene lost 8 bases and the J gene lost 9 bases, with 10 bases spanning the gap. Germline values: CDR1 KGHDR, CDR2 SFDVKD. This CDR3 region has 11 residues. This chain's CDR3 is CATKGKGEQFF. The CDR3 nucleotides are TGTGCCACCAAAGGAAAGGGTGAGCAGTTCTTC.

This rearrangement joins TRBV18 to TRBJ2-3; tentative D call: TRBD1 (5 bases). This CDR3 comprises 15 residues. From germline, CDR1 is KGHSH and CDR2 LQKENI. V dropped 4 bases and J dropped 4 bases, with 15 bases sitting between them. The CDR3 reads CASSQSSDSADTQYF. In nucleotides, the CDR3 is TGTGCCAGCTCACAATCCTCTGACAGCGCAGATACGCAGTATTTT.

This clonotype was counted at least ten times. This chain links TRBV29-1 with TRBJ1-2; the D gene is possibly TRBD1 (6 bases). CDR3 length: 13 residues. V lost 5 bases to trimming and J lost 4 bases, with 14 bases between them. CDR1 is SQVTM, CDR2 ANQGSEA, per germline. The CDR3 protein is CSVLDSIAYGYTF. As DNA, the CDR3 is TGCAGCGTTCTGGACAGTATAGCCTATGGCTACACCTTC.

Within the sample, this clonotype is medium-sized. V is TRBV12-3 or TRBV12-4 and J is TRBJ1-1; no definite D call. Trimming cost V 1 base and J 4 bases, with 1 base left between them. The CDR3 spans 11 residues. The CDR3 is CASSLGTEAFF. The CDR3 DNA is TGTGCCAGCAGTTTAGGCACTGAAGCTTTCTTT.

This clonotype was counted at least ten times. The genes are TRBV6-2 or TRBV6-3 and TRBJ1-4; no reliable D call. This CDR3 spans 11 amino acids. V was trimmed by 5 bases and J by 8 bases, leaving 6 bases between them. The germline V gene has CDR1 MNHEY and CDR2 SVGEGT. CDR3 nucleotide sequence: TGTGCCAGCAGTCCAGCGGAAAAACTGTTTTTT. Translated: CASSPAEKLFF.